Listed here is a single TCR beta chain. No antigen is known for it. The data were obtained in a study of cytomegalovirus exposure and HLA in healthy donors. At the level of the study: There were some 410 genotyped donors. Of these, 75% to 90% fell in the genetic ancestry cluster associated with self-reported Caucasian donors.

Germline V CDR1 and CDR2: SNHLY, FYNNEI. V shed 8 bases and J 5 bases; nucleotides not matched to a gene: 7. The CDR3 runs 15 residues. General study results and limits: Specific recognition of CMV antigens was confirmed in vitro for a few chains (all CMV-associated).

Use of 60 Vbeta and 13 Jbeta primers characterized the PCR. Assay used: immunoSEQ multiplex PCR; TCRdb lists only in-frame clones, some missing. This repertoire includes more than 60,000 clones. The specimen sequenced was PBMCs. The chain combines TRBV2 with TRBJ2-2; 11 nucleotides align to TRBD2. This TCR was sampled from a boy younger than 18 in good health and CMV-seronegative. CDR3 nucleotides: TGTGCCAGCCGAAAGACTAGCGGGGATACCGGGGAGCTGTTTTTT. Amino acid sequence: CASRKTSGDTGELFF.